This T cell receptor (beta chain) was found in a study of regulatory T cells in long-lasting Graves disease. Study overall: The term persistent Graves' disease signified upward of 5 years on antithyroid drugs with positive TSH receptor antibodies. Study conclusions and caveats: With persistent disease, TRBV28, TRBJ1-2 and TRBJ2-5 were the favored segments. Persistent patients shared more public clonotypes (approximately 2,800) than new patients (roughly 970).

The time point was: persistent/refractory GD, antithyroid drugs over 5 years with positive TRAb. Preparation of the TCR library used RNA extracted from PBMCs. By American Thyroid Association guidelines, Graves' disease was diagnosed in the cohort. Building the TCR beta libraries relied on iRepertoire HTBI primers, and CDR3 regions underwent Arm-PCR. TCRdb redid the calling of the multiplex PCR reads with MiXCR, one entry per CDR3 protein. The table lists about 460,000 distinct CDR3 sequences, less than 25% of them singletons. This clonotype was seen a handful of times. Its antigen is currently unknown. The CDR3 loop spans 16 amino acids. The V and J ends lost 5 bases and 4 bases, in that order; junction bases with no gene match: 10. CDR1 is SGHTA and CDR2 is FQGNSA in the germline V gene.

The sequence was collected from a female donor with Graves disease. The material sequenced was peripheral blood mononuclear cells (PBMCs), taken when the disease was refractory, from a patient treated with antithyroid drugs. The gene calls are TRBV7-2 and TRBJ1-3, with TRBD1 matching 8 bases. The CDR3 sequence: CASSRSIGQGGNTIYF. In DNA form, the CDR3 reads TGTGCCAGCAGCCGCTCTATTGGACAGGGCGGAAACACCATATATTTT.